These 4 T cell receptor beta chains share one sample of origin, sequenced in a study of blood T cell repertoires in COVID-19. The method was immunoSEQ multiplex PCR; TCRdb's version includes in-frame clones alone and lacks a portion of them. The data hold under 500,000 clones, with 80% to 90% observed a single time. The sample was peripheral blood. The receptors here all came from a woman under 40 with acute or convalescent COVID-19.

The chain uses TRBV9 and TRBJ2-5, with D tentatively TRBD1 (6 bases). V gave up 0 bases and J gave up 2 bases, with 11 bases separating them. This CDR3 is 15 amino acids long. CDR1 is SGDLS, CDR2 YYNGEE, per germline. As DNA, the CDR3 is TGTGCCAGCAGCGTAGGGGACAAACTACAAGAGACCCAGTACTTC. Translating gives CASSVGDKLQETQYF.

V is TRBV3-1 (or the pseudogene TRBV3-2) and J is TRBJ2-5; TRBD2 might be the D (7 bases). This CDR3 contains 15 residues. Deletions cut 3 bases from V and 4 bases from J, with 15 bases between. Germline values: CDR1 LGHDT, CDR2 YNNKEL (reference sequence). This chain's CDR3 is CASSQEGGGLETQYF. The CDR3 nucleotides are TGTGCCAGCAGCCAGGAGGGGGGGGGCCTAGAGACCCAGTACTTC.

The V and J genes are TRBV4-2 and TRBJ1-2; 7 positions agree with TRBD1. The germline V gene has CDR1 LGHNA and CDR2 YNFKEQ. J was trimmed by 4 bases and V by 3 bases; bases with no gene match: 8. The CDR3 totals 15 residues. The CDR3 sequence is CASSQRQGESYGYTF. The CDR3 nucleotides read TGTGCCAGCAGCCAGCGACAGGGAGAGAGCTATGGCTACACCTTC.

The genes are TRBV10-1 and TRBJ2-7; TRBD1 aligns across 7 bases. The CDR3 loop spans 14 amino acids. Germline-derived CDR1 and CDR2 are WNHNN and SYGVQD (reference sequence). With V trimmed by 10 bases and J by 2 bases, 11 bases remained unmatched. The CDR3 nucleotides are TGCGCCACACCAACCAGGGGGATCACCTACGAGCAGTACTTC. It is translated as CATPTRGITYEQYF.